This entry lists 15 T cell receptor beta chains sequenced from one sample in a study of low-dose radiotherapy and immunotherapy resistance in tumors. Covering alpha and beta chains, TRAV- and TRBV-specific primers were used for the first-strand cDNA. The TCRs were subjected to amplification over roughly 20 PCR cycles employing a constant-region primer in conjunction with a V-primer adapter. Each CDR3 protein gets one entry after TCRdb re-called the reads with MiXCR. The sample contains 80,000 or so distinct CDR3 sequences, 15% to 20% of which appear only once. The time point denotes: after trial treatment. The sample's treatment: LDRT plus nivolumab, ipilimumab, low-dose cyclophosphamide and aspirin (RACIN trial). This specimen consisted of PBMCs, obtained after low-dose radiotherapy plus immunotherapy. The receptors were sampled from a male donor with prostate cancer.

The table lists this clonotype with many counts. This rearrangement joins TRBV28 to TRBJ1-5, with TRBD1 matching over 7 bases. The CDR3 covers 15 residues. V shed 4 bases, J shed 5 bases, and the junction held 8 bases outside the gene matches. Germline CDR1 and CDR2: MDHEN and SYDVKM. The CDR3 is CASSSRDRMDQPQHF. CDR3 coding DNA: TGTGCCAGCAGTTCGAGGGACAGAATGGATCAGCCCCAGCATTTT.

The table lists this clonotype with many counts. The chain recombines TRBV5-4 with TRBJ2-3; perhaps TRBD2 as D (5 bases). The V gene's germline CDR1 is SGHNT and CDR2 YYREEE (reference sequence). This CDR3 region has 15 residues. V was cut by 4 bases and J by 2 bases, with 14 bases left in between. The CDR3 DNA is TGTGCCAGCAGCCCTGAAGGTCGGGACACAGATACGCAGTATTTT. It specifies CASSPEGRDTDTQYF.

V and J are TRBV9 and TRBJ2-7; 9 bases are a match to TRBD2. CDR1 is SGDLS and CDR2 is YYNGEE in the germline V gene. Trimming took 0 bases from V and 3 from J; bases not matched to a gene: 1. CDR3 length equals 14 residues. Here the CDR3 reads CASSVGAGGYEQYF. The CDR3 nucleotides read TGTGCCAGCAGCGTAGGAGCGGGAGGCTACGAGCAGTACTTC.

This clonotype was detected ten times or more. The genes are TRBV4-1 and TRBJ1-3; 8 bases are a match to TRBD1. Germline loops: CDR1 MGHRA, CDR2 YSYEKL. The CDR3 contains 17 residues. V was clipped by 3 bases and J by 3 bases; unmatched bases: 10. The CDR3 is CASSQPPPGGVGNTIYF. The DNA of the CDR3 is TGCGCCAGCAGCCAGCCCCCCCCAGGGGGCGTTGGAAACACCATATATTTT.

The CDR3 nucleotides are TGCAGCGTTGATGGGACAGACTATGGCTACACCTTC. It yields the protein CSVDGTDYGYTF. This sequence joins TRBV29-1 and TRBJ1-2; TRBD1 agrees at 7 bases. The V gene's germline CDR1 is SQVTM and CDR2 ANQGSEA. CDR3 size: 12 residues. The ends lost 3 bases at V and 3 bases at J; junction bases unmatched: 1.

This clonotype was counted at least ten times. This chain connects TRBV6-2 or TRBV6-3 to TRBJ2-2; the D call may be TRBD1 or TRBD2 (6 bases each). Germline V lookup: CDR1 MNHEY, CDR2 SVGEGT. The V end was cut by 2 bases, the J end by 1 base, with 17 bases between. There are 18 residues in the CDR3. The CDR3 region has the DNA TGTGCCAGCAGTTACCCGTCCCTACAGGGAGGGAACACCGGGGAGCTGTTTTTT. This encodes CASSYPSLQGGNTGELFF.

This clonotype was counted between two and nine times. The CDR3 loop reads CASSTGQGISGANVLTF. In nucleotides, the CDR3 is TGTGCCAGCAGTACGGGACAGGGAATTTCTGGGGCCAACGTCCTGACTTTC. The chain combines TRBV6-1 with TRBJ2-6; 9 bases align to TRBD1. V shed 5 bases and J 1 base; nucleotides not matched to a gene: 6. CDR3 length: 17 amino acids. Germline CDR1 is MNHNS and CDR2 is SASEGT.

The table lists this clonotype with many counts. One end of the junction varies from germline; a read error may be responsible. This sequence joins TRBV25-1 and TRBJ2-7, with D hard to call. The CDR3 loop spans 11 amino acids. From germline, CDR1 is MGHDK and CDR2 SYGVNS. The CDR3 region is CASREYDEQYF. Written as DNA, the CDR3 is TGTGCCAGCAGAGAATATGACGAGCAGTACTTC.

This clonotype was counted between two and nine times. This chain links TRBV4-2 with TRBJ2-1; D remains ambiguous. The CDR3 has 12 residues. V shed 6 bases and J shed 7 bases, with 10 bases lying between them. Per germline, CDR1 LGHNA and CDR2 YNFKEQ. The CDR3 spells CASSYSPNEQFF. For the CDR3, the DNA is TGTGCCAGCAGTTATAGCCCAAATGAGCAGTTCTTC.

This clonotype was seen ten or more times. The V and J genes are TRBV20-1 and TRBJ1-5; tentative D call: TRBD1 (5 bases). The V gene's germline CDR1 is DFQATT and CDR2 SNEGSKA (reference sequence). Between the trimmed V and J ends, which lost 1 base and 9 bases, there was a span of 10 bases. The CDR3 extends over 12 amino acids. CDR3 protein: CSARGGGAPQHF. CDR3 coding DNA: TGCAGTGCTAGAGGGGGCGGGGCGCCCCAGCATTTT.

V gene TRBV9 combines with J gene TRBJ2-7; TRBD2 aligns across 10 bases. Germline assignment: CDR1 SGDLS and CDR2 YYNGEE. The CDR3 is 15 amino acids. J lost 5 bases, V lost 4 bases, and 9 bases had no gene match. CDR3 DNA: TGTGCCAGCAGCAAAAGCGGGAGGGCTGATGACGAGCAGTACTTC. Translating gives CASSKSGRADDEQYF. The whole variable domain, remainder taken from reference TRBV9 and TRBJ2-7, is DSGVTQTPKHLITATGQRVTLRCSPRSGDLSVYWYQQSLDQGLQFLIQYYNGEERAKGNILERFSAQQFPDLHSELNLSSLELGDSALYFCASSKSGRADDEQYFGPGTRLTVT.

This clonotype was counted at least ten times. CDR3 coding DNA: TGTGCCAGCAGTCGCCCTAGCGCAGGGGACAATGAGCAGTTCTTC. Its translation is CASSRPSAGDNEQFF. The gene calls are TRBV28 and TRBJ2-1, with D perhaps being TRBD1 or TRBD2 (6 bases each). Trimming removed 5 bases from V and 5 bases from J, with 16 bases in between. The CDR3 has 15 residues. Germline V gene sequence: CDR1 MDHEN, CDR2 SYDVKM.

This clonotype was counted at least ten times. V is TRBV6-5 and J is TRBJ2-3, with 11 bases identical to TRBD1. The CDR3 spans 19 residues. Trimming at V came to 6 bases and at J to 2 bases, leaving 16 bases not matched to a gene. Germline lookup yields CDR1 MNHEY and CDR2 SVGAGI. The CDR3 nucleotides are TGTGCCAGCAGCGACGGACAGGGGGCGCGAAATTTCTTCACAGATACGCAGTATTTT. Protein: CASSDGQGARNFFTDTQYF.

Concerning this clonotype: This clone may be a read error of a much larger clone one base away. The V call is TRBV25-1, the J call TRBJ2-5; D unclear. Trimming pared 6 bases from V and 5 bases from J, leaving 16 bases between. There are 14 residues in the CDR3. Germline CDR1 MGHDK, CDR2 SYGVNS. CDR3 protein: CASRESVRGETQYF. CDR3 nucleotides: TGTGCCAGCAGGGAGAGTGTCCGTGGGGAGACCCAGTACTTC.

About this clonotype itself: A single base separates this from a much larger clone, so it may be a read error. The V call is TRBV19, the J call TRBJ2-7; D uncertain. This CDR3 has 13 residues. CDR1 and CDR2 (germline): LNHDA, SQIVND (reference sequence). DNA for the CDR3: TGTGCCAGTAGTATCGCTAACACCTACGAGCTGTACTTC. This translates into CASSIANTYELYF.